Here is one T cell receptor beta chain with its context. V gave up 3 bases and J gave up 7 bases, with 7 bases separating them. This CDR3 spans 12 amino acids. The germline CDR1 and CDR2 sequences are SNHLY and FYNNEI. The data were taken from a study of CD8+ T cells in alopecia areata. The authors extracted RNA and reverse transcribed it into cDNA as the sequencing template. Clones were sequenced by immunoSEQ multiplex PCR, and TCRdb holds only the in-frame ones, with some missing. The sample yields 140,000 to 150,000 clones, over 70% seen once. The TCR comes from a human donor with alopecia areata. Sequences were derived from CD8+ T cells sorted from blood, sampled at week 0. This sequence joins TRBV2 and TRBJ1-5; no firm D call. CDR3: CASSDPGQPQHF. CDR3 bases: TGTGCCAGCAGTGACCCGGGCCAGCCCCAGCATTTT.